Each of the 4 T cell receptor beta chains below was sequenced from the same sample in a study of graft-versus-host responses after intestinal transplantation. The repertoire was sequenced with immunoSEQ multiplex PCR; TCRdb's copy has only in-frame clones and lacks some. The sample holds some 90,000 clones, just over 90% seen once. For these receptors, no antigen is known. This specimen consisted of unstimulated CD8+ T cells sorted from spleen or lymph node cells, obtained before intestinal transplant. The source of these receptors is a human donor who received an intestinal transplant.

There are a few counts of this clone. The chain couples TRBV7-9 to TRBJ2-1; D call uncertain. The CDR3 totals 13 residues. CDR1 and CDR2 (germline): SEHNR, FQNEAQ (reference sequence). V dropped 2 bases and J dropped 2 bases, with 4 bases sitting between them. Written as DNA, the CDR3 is TGTGCCAGCAGCTTAACTACCTACAATGAGCAGTTCTTC. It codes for CASSLTTYNEQFF.

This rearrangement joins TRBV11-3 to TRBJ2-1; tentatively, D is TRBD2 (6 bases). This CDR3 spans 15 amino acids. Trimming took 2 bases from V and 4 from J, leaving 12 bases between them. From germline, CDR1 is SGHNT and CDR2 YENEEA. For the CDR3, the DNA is TGTGCCAGCAGCTTACGGAGCGGAGGGTACAATGAGCAGTTCTTC. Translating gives CASSLRSGGYNEQFF.

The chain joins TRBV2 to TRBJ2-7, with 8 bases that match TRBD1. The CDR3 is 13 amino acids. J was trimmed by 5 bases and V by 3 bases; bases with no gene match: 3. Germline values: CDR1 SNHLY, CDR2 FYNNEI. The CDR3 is CASSDRGRDEQYF. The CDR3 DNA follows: TGTGCCAGCAGTGACAGGGGGCGCGACGAGCAGTACTTC. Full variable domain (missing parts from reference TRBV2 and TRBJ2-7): EPEVTQTPSHQVTQMGQEVILRCVPISNHLYFYWYRQILGQKVEFLVSFYNNEISEKSEIFDDQFSVERPDGSNFTLKIRSTKLEDSAMYFCASSDRGRDEQYFGPGTRLTVT.

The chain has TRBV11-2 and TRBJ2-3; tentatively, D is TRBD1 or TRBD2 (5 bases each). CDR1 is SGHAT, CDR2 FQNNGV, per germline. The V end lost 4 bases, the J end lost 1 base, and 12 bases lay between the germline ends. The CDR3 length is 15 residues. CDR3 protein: CASSSVRGRTDTQYF. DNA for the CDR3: TGTGCCAGCAGCTCCGTCCGGGGACGCACAGATACGCAGTATTTT.